This passage covers 10 T cell receptor beta chains from one sample sequenced in a study of siplizumab effects on memory and regulatory T cells. Profiling relied on immunoSEQ multiplex PCR, and the TCRdb table lists in-frame clones only, not all of them. The sample shows fewer than 85,000 clones, around 93% of them seen only once. The specimen sequenced was CD8+ T cells sorted from blood. The receptors derive from a human donor in good health.

This rearrangement joins TRBV2 to TRBJ2-3; D unclear. Deletions cut 8 bases from V and 2 bases from J, with 14 bases between. The CDR3 is 14 residues long. Germline V lookup: CDR1 SNHLY, CDR2 FYNNEI. Here the CDR3 reads CASRPGSYTDTQYF. CDR3 nucleotides: TGTGCCAGCCGGCCCGGGTCCTACACAGATACGCAGTATTTT.

This chain's CDR3 is CAWSVTGGYEQYF. CDR3 DNA: TGTGCCTGGAGTGTAACAGGGGGTTACGAGCAGTACTTC. The rearrangement joins TRBV30 to TRBJ2-7, with 8 bases aligning to TRBD1. Germline assignment: CDR1 GTSNPN and CDR2 SVGIG (reference sequence). CDR3 length: 13 amino acids. Losses at the gene ends were 0 bases for V and 4 bases for J; bases not matched to a gene: 2.

The chain employs TRBV5-1 and TRBJ1-5; 9 nucleotides line up with TRBD1. Germline trimming cut 4 bases from V and 4 bases from J; bases unmatched to any gene: 9. From germline, CDR1 is SGHRS and CDR2 YFSETQ. The CDR3 contains 16 residues. The CDR3 here is CASSLSPTGGNQPQHF. Written as DNA, the CDR3 is TGCGCCAGCAGCCTATCACCGACAGGGGGTAATCAGCCCCAGCATTTT.

This sequence joins TRBV7-9 and TRBJ2-7; D might be TRBD2 (6 bases). This CDR3 has 12 residues. Per germline, CDR1 SEHNR and CDR2 FQNEAQ (reference sequence). Trimming removed 5 bases at V and 6 bases at J, with 11 bases between. The CDR3 reads CASSLGGSEQYF. For the CDR3, the DNA is TGTGCCAGCAGCCTCGGAGGGAGCGAGCAGTACTTC.

This clone occurred once. The genes are TRBV19 and TRBJ1-1; 9 bases are shared with TRBD1. The germline gives CDR1 LNHDA, CDR2 SQIVND (reference sequence). V was pared by 5 bases and J by 6 bases, with 10 bases of the junction left unmatched. There are 15 residues in the CDR3. The CDR3 region has the DNA TGTGCCAGTAGTGACCCGGACAGGGGAGTTCCTGAAGCTTTCTTT. Translated, it gives CASSDPDRGVPEAFF.

The chain employs TRBV18 and TRBJ2-7, with TRBD2 matching over 8 bases. Trimming at V came to 5 bases and at J to 5 bases, leaving 14 bases not matched to a gene. Germline values: CDR1 KGHSH, CDR2 LQKENI. This CDR3 comprises 16 residues. The CDR3 region has the DNA TGTGCCAGCTCATCGACCTTAAGCGGGAGTTCTCACGAGCAGTACTTC. Protein product: CASSSTLSGSSHEQYF.

The chain carries TRBV18 and TRBJ2-7, with TRBD2 as a possible D gene (6 bases). This CDR3 comprises 16 residues. Between the trimmed V and J ends, which lost 0 bases and 7 bases, there was a span of 19 bases. Germline-derived CDR1 and CDR2 are KGHSH and LQKENI. The CDR3 region is CASSPPLRELAGEQYF. In DNA form, the CDR3 reads TGTGCCAGCTCACCACCGCTAAGGGAGCTGGCGGGGGAGCAGTACTTC.

The chain uses TRBV7-9 and TRBJ2-7; D possibly corresponds to TRBD2 (6 bases). CDR1 and CDR2 (germline): SEHNR, FQNEAQ (reference sequence). The length of the CDR3 is 14 residues. With 3 bases removed from V and 0 bases from J, the gap between germline ends came to 9 bases. The CDR3 region is CASSFSGSSYEQYF. As DNA, the CDR3 is TGTGCCAGCAGCTTTAGCGGTAGCTCCTACGAGCAGTACTTC.

The table lists this clone with a count of one. The CDR3, as DNA: TGTGCCGCAGGGGCCATGAACACTGAAGCTTTCTTT. Its translation is CAAGAMNTEAFF. V gene TRBV2 combines with J gene TRBJ1-1; tentatively, D is TRBD1 (6 bases). Germline CDR1 SNHLY, CDR2 FYNNEI. The CDR3 is 12 residues long. V gave up 11 bases and J gave up 0 bases, with 10 bases separating them.

This chain links TRBV30 with TRBJ2-7; 8 nucleotides line up with TRBD2. The V gene's germline CDR1 is GTSNPN and CDR2 SVGIG (reference sequence). The CDR3 extends over 15 amino acids. The V and J ends lost 5 bases and 4 bases, in that order; junction bases with no gene match: 13. For the CDR3, the DNA is TGTGCCTGGCTAAGAAAGCGGGAGTATCTTTACGAGCAGTACTTC. This codes for CAWLRKREYLYEQYF.